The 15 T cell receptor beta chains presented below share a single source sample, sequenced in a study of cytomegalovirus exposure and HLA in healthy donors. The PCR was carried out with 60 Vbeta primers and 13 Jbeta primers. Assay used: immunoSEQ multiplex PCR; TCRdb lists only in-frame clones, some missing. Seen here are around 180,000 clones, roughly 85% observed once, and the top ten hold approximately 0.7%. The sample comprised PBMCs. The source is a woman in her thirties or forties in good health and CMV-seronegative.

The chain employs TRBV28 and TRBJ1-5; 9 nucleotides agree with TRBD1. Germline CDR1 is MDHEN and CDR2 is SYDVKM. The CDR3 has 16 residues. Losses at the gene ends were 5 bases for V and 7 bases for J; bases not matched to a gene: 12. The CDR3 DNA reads TGTGCCAGCAGTGTACAGGGGGCGCCGGGCCGGCAGCCCCAGCATTTT. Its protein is CASSVQGAPGRQPQHF.

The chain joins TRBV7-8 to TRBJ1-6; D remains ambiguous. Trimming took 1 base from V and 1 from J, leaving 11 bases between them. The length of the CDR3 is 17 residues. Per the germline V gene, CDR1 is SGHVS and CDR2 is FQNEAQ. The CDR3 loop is CASSLGGMQSYNSPLHF. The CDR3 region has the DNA TGTGCCAGCAGCTTAGGAGGCATGCAGTCCTATAATTCACCCCTCCACTTT.

CDR3 sequence: CASERVTGGEKTQYF. The CDR3 DNA sequence: TGTGCCAGCGAGAGGGTGACAGGGGGCGAAAAGACCCAGTACTTC. The chain couples TRBV7-9 to TRBJ2-5, with 10 bases that match TRBD1. This CDR3 region has 15 residues. V was clipped by 8 bases and J by 6 bases; unmatched bases: 12. Germline V gene sequence: CDR1 SEHNR, CDR2 FQNEAQ (reference sequence). Full variable domain (missing parts from reference TRBV7-9 and TRBJ2-5): DTGVSQNPRHKITKRGQNVTFRCDPISEHNRLYWYRQTLGQGPEFLTYFQNEAQLEKSRLLSDRFSAERPKGSFSTLEIQRTEQGDSAMYLCASERVTGGEKTQYFGPGTRLLVL.

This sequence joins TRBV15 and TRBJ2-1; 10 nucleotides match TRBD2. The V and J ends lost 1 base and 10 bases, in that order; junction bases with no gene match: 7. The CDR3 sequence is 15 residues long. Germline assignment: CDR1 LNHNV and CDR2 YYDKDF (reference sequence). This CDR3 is CATSRAASGSWEQFF. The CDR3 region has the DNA TGTGCCACCAGCAGAGCGGCTAGCGGGAGTTGGGAGCAGTTCTTC.

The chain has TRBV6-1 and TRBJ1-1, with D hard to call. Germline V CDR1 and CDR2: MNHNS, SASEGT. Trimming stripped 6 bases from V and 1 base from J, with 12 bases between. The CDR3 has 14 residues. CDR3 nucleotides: TGTGCCAGCAGGGTTCCTGGAGAGAACACTGAAGCTTTCTTT. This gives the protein CASRVPGENTEAFF.

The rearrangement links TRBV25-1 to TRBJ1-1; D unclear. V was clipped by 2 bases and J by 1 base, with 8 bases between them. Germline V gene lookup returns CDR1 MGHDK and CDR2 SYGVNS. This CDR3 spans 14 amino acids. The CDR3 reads CASSESGGNTEAFF. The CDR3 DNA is TGTGCCAGCAGTGAAAGCGGCGGGAACACTGAAGCTTTCTTT.

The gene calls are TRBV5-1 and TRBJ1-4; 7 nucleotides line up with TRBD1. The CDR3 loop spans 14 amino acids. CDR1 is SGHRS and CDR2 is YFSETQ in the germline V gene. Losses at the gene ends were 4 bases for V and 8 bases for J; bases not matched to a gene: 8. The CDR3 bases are TGCGCCAGCAGCGCAGACAGGGCGGGAGAAAAACTGTTTTTT. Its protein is CASSADRAGEKLFF.

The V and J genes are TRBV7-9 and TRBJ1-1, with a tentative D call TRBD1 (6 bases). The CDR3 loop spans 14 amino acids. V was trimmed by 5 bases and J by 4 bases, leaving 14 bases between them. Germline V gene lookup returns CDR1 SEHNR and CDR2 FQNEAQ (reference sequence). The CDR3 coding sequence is TGTGCCAGCAGCGAGCAGGGGATGAGCACTGAAGCTTTCTTT. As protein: CASSEQGMSTEAFF.

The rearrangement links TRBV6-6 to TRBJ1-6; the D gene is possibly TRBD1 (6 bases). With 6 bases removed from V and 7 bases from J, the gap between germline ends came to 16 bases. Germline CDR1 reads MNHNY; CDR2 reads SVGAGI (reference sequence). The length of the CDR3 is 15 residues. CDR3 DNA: TGTGCCAGCAGCATAAAGACAGGAAGGAATTCACCCCTCCACTTT. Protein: CASSIKTGRNSPLHF.

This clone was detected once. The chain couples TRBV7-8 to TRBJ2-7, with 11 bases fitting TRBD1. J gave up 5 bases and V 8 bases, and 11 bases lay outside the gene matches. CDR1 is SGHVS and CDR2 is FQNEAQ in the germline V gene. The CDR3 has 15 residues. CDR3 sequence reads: CASSLGGTGGNEQYF. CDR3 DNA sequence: TGTGCCAGCTCCCTAGGGGGGACAGGGGGGAACGAGCAGTACTTC.

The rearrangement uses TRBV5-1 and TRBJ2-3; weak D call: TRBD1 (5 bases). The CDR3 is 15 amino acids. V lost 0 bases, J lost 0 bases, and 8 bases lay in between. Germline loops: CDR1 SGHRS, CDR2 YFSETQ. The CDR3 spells CASSLEGISTDTQYF. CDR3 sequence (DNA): TGCGCCAGCAGCTTGGAGGGGATTAGCACAGATACGCAGTATTTT.

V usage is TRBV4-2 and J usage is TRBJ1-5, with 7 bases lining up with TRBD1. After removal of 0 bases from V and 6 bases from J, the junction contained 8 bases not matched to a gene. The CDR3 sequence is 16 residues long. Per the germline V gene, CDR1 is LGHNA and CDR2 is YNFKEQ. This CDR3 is CASSQEPRQGAQPQHF. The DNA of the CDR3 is TGTGCCAGCAGCCAAGAACCCCGACAGGGTGCTCAGCCCCAGCATTTT.

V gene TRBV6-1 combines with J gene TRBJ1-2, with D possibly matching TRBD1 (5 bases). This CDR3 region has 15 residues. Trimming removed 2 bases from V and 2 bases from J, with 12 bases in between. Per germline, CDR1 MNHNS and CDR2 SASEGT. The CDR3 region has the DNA TGTGCCAGCAGTGAAATTAACAGGTCCAACTATGGCTACACCTTC. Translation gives CASSEINRSNYGYTF.

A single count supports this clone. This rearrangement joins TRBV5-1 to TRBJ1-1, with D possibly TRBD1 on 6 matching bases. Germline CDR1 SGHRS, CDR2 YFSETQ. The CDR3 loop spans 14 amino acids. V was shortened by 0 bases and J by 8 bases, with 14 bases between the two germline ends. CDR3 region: CASSLGSGTREAFF. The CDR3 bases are TGCGCCAGCAGCTTGGGTTCCGGGACACGAGAAGCTTTCTTT.

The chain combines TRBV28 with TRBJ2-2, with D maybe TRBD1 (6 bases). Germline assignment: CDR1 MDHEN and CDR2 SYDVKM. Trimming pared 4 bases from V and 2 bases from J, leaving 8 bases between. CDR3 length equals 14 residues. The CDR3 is CASSWTANTGELFF. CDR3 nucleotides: TGTGCCAGCAGTTGGACAGCAAACACCGGGGAGCTGTTTTTT.